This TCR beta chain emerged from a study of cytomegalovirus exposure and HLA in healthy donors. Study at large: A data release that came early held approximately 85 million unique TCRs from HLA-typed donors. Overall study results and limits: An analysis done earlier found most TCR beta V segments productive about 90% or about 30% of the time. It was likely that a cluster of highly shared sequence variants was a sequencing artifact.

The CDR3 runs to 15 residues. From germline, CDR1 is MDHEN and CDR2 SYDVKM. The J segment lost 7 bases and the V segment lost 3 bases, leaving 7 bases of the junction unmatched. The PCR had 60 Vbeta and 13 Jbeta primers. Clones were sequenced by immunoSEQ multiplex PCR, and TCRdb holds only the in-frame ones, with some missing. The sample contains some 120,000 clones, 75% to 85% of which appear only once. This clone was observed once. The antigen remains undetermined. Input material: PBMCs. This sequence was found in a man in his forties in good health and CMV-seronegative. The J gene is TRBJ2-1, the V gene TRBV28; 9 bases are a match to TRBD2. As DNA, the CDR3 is TGTGCCAGCAGTTTTTTGACTAGCGGCTCTAATGAGCAGTTCTTC. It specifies CASSFLTSGSNEQFF. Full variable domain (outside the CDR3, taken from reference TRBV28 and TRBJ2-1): DVKVTQSSRYLVKRTGEKVFLECVQDMDHENMFWYRQDPGLGLRLIYFSYDVKMKEKGDIPEGYSVSREKKERFSLILESASTNQTSMYLCASSFLTSGSNEQFFGPGTRLTVL.